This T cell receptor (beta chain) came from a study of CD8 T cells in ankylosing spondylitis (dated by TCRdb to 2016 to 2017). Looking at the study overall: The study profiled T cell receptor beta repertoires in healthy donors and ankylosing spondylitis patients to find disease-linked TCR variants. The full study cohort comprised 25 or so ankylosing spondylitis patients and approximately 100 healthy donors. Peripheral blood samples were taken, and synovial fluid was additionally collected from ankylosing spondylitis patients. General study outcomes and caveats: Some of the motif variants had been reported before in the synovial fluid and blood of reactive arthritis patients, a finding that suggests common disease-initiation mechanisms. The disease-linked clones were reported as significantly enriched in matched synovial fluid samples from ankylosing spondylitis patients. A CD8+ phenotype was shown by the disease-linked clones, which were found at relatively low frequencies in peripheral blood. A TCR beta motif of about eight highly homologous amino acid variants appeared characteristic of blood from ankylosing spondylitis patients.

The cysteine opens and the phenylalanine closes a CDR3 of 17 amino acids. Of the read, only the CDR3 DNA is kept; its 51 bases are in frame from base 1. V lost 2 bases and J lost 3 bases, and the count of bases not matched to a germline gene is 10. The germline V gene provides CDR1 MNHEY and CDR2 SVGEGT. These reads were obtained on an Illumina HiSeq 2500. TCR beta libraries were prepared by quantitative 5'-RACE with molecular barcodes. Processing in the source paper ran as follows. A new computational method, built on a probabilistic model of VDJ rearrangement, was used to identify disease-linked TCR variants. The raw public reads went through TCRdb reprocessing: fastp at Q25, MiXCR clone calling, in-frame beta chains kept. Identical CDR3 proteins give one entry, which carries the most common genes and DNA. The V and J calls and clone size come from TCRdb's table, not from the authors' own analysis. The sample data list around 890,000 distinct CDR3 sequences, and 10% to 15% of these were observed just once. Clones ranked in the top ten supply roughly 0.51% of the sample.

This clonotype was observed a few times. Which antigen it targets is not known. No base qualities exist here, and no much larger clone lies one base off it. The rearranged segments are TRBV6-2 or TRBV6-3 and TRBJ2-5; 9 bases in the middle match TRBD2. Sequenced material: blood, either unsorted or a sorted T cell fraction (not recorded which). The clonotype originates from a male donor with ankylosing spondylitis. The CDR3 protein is CASSYGLISGSEETQYF. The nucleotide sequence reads TGTGCCAGCAGTTACGGTCTTATTAGCGGGAGCGAAGAGACCCAGTACTTC.